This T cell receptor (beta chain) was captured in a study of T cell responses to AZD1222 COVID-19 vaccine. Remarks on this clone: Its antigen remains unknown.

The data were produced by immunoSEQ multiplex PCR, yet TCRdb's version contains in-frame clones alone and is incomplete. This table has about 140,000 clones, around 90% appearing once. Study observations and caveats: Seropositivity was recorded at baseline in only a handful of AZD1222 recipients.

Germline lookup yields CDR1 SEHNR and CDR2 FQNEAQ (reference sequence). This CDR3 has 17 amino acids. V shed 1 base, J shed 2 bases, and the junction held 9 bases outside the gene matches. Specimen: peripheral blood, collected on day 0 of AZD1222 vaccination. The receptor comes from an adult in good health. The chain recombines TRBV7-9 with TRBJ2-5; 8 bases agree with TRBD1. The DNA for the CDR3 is TGTGCCAGCAGCTTAGGGCAGGGGGCTGGAAGGCAAGAGACCCAGTACTTC. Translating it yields CASSLGQGAGRQETQYF.